This TCR beta chain was recovered during a study of T-cell memory formation after mild COVID-19 (dated by TCRdb to the early 2020s). Describing the broader study: TCR sequence clusters from the two donors were found to be largely donor specific. Longitudinal TCRalpha and TCRbeta repertoire sequencing tracked T-cell clones expanding and contracting after mild COVID-19 in two donors. Two young, previously healthy adult volunteers made up the cohort, one male and one female. Beyond this particular receptor, the publication reports: The study included only a couple of mild cases, and larger cohorts that include severe cases with pre-infection samples were judged to be necessary. From day 15 to 85, contracting clones showed balanced CD4/CD8 phenotypes, whereas a second wave of clones that expanded from day 15 to 37 leaned towards CD4+. Contracting CD4+ clones were found mainly in CM and EM memory subsets, while CD8+ clones were enriched in EMRA. Some responding clones were detected in pre-infection memory, suggesting pre-existing cross-reactive memory T cells joined the SARS-CoV-2 response. SARS-CoV-2 specificity of the second-wave clones peaking on day 37 was not confirmed.

The CDR3 measures 14 amino acids from cysteine to phenylalanine. Only the CDR3 DNA stays, 42 bases, in frame from base 1. Relative to germline, V is missing 8 bases and J is missing 3 bases, with 6 bases of the junction outside any gene match. CDR1 and CDR2 were assigned from the germline V gene as KGHSH and LQKENI. The sample was run on an Illumina NovaSeq 6000. TCRalpha and TCRbeta cDNA libraries were built by 5'RACE with constant-segment primers, adding sample barcodes and unique molecular identifiers. Trizol reagent was used to extract RNA from every sample. The libraries were amplified in two PCR steps, and the second step added a second sample barcode and Illumina TruSeq adapters. The libraries were sequenced on an Illumina NovaSeq using 2 x 150 bp paired-end reads. On the study's bioinformatics: Reads were demultiplexed and collapsed into UMI-guided consensus sequences with migec v1.2.7. Using mixcr v2.1.11, the UMI consensuses were aligned to TRA and TRB V and J templates and assembled into clonotypes. Clonotypes were classified as expanded or contracted when called significant by both edgeR and NoisET, with noise models trained on biological replicates. For edgeR calls, the thresholds were a false discovery rate-adjusted p below 0.01 and a log2 fold-change of 1. As an exploratory analysis of dynamics, PCA with hierarchical clustering was applied to max-normalized trajectories of the 1000 most abundant clonotypes. Separately sequenced CD4+ and CD8+ repertoires were used to assign a CD4 or CD8 phenotype to each responding clone. The public reads were reprocessed in TCRdb via fastp at Q25 and MiXCR, keeping in-frame beta chains. Identical CDR3 protein sequences are pooled into one entry, listed with their most common genes and DNA. These V and J calls are TCRdb output, not the study's own analysis. Recorded for this sample are about 150,000 distinct CDR3 sequences; 15% to 20% of them occurred a single time. The top ten clones comprise 2% to 2.5% of the sample.

In its sample, this clonotype was seen many times. Its target antigen remains unknown. No base qualities exist here, and no much larger clone lies one base off it. Ficoll-Paque density gradient centrifugation was used to isolate PBMCs. Rearrangement joined TRBV18 to TRBJ2-7, and TRBD1 aligns with 11 junction nucleotides. The clonotype was recovered from an adult woman who had mild COVID-19 (a few samples of this study predate the infection). The sample titles of this study are shuffled in the database, so cell type and time point are left out; the donor was told from shared clones. Sequencing was carried out using PBMCs or a T cell subset sorted from them (not recorded which). CDR3 protein: CASSPGTGGYEQYF. The DNA sequence is given as TGTGCCAGCAGCCCCGGGACAGGGGGCTACGAGCAGTACTTC.